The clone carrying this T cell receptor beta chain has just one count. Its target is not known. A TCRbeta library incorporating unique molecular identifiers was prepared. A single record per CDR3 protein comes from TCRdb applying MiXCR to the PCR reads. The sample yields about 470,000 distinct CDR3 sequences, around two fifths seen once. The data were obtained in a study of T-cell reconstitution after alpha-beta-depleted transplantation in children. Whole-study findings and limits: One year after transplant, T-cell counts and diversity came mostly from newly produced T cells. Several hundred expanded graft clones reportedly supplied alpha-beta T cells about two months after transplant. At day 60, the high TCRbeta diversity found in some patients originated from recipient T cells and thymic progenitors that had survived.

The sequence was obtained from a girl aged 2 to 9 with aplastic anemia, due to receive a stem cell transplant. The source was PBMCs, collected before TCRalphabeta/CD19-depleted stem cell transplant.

The DNA of the CDR3 is TGTGCCACCAGCAGAGAAGCGGGAGGGCGGAATACGCAGTATTTT. As protein: CATSREAGGRNTQYF. The rearrangement uses TRBV15 and TRBJ2-3; TRBD2 matches 10 bases. The CDR3 length is 15 residues. V lost 0 bases and J lost 7; bases outside the gene matches: 4. Germline V gene data show CDR1 as LNHNV and CDR2 as YYDKDF (reference sequence).